The rows below give T cell receptor beta chains drawn from one sample of a study of OX40 agonist ivuxolimab in advanced cancers. Measured with immunoSEQ multiplex PCR; TCRdb has only the in-frame clones, and not every one. The data hold just under 65,000 clones, with roughly four fifths observed a single time. Sequencing used CD4+ or CD8+ T cells sorted from blood, obtained in a trial of the OX40 agonist ivuxolimab. These receptors were collected from an adult with an advanced solid tumor such as melanoma, head and neck, liver or kidney cancer. Both conserved end residues are part of each CDR3. Each record gives: CDR3 protein, CDR3 DNA, D gene, V gene, J gene. A D gene is named only where the DNA matches it firmly.

CDR3aa: CASSLNFSPGNTIYF; CDR3nt: TGTGCCAGCAGCCTTAACTTCTCTCCTGGAAACACCATATATTTT; d_gene: -; v_gene: TRBV27; j_gene: TRBJ1-3
CDR3aa: CASSDEGSGANVLTF; CDR3nt: TGTGCCAGCAGTGATGAGGGATCTGGGGCCAACGTCCTGACTTTC; d_gene: -; v_gene: TRBV2; j_gene: TRBJ2-6
CDR3aa: CASSSASGSSYEQYF; CDR3nt: TGTGCCAGCAGCTCCGCTAGCGGGAGCTCCTACGAGCAGTACTTC; d_gene: TRBD2; v_gene: TRBV7-2; j_gene: TRBJ2-7
CDR3aa: CASMGLAGGQETQYF; CDR3nt: TGTGCCAGCATGGGACTAGCGGGGGGACAAGAGACCCAGTACTTC; d_gene: TRBD2; v_gene: TRBV2; j_gene: TRBJ2-5
CDR3aa: CASSFFRGSYEQYF; CDR3nt: TGTGCCAGCAGCTTTTTTCGGGGCTCCTACGAGCAGTACTTC; d_gene: -; v_gene: TRBV12-1; j_gene: TRBJ2-7
CDR3aa: CASSLLDRGMNTEAFF; CDR3nt: TGTGCCAGCAGCTTACTGGACAGGGGGATGAACACTGAAGCTTTCTTT; d_gene: TRBD1; v_gene: TRBV7-8; j_gene: TRBJ1-1
CDR3aa: CAISGDMDQPQHF; CDR3nt: TGTGCCATCAGTGGGGACATGGATCAGCCCCAGCATTTT; d_gene: -; v_gene: TRBV10-3; j_gene: TRBJ1-5
CDR3aa: CASRGVHEQYF; CDR3nt: TGTGCCAGCAGGGGGGTCCACGAGCAGTACTTC; d_gene: -; v_gene: TRBV6-1; j_gene: TRBJ2-7
CDR3aa: CASSLGGQGYNEQFF; CDR3nt: TGCGCCAGCAGCTTGGGGGGACAGGGATACAATGAGCAGTTCTTC; d_gene: TRBD1; v_gene: TRBV5-1; j_gene: TRBJ2-1
CDR3aa: CASSQVRLVAYNEQFF; CDR3nt: TGCGCCAGCAGCCAAGTGAGACTAGTTGCCTACAATGAGCAGTTCTTC; d_gene: -; v_gene: TRBV4-1; j_gene: TRBJ2-1